The 5 T cell receptor beta chains below all came from one sample that was sequenced in a study of blood T cells in healthy people across ages. A second PCR of about 6 to 11 cycles used a sample-barcoded 5' primer and a J-beta primer mix. TCRdb re-analysed the 5' RACE reads in MiXCR, keeping a single row per CDR3 protein. The sample lists roughly 1.5 million distinct CDR3 sequences, about 42% occurring once. The source material was blood. Receptor source: a woman under 30 in good health.

Points on this clonotype: The junction differs from germline at one of its ends, possibly a read error. The rearrangement links TRBV7-2 to TRBJ1-1, with D perhaps matching TRBD1 (5 bases). The germline CDR1 and CDR2 sequences are SGHTA and FQGNSA. The CDR3 spans 16 residues. In DNA form, the CDR3 reads TGTGCCAGCAGCTTAGTTGGGGCAGGACTGAACATTGAAGCTTTCTTT. It codes for CASSLVGAGLNIEAFF.

The V and J genes are TRBV6-5 and TRBJ2-3; 8 positions agree with TRBD1. Germline CDR1 is MNHEY and CDR2 is SVGAGI. This CDR3 has 19 residues. J lost 3 bases, V lost 1 base, and 15 bases had no gene match. CDR3 sequence (DNA): TGTGCCAGCAGTTACTTCAATGCCCCCGGACAGGGAATAACAGATACGCAGTATTTT. Translation gives CASSYFNAPGQGITDTQYF.

On this clonotype: A read error may account for a junction end that differs from germline. The chain uses TRBV7-3 and TRBJ1-2, with D perhaps matching TRBD1 (6 bases). Germline V gene data show CDR1 as SGHTA and CDR2 as FQGTGA. This CDR3 has 14 amino acids. The DNA for the CDR3 is TGTGCCAGCAGCGTAACGGACAGTATCTATGGCTACACCTTC. Translation: CASSVTDSIYGYTF.

This chain uses TRBV12-5 with TRBJ2-1; possibly TRBD1 for D (5 bases). This CDR3 is built from 11 residues. V lost 5 bases, J lost 12 bases, and 11 bases lay in between. Germline V lookup: CDR1 LGHNT, CDR2 FRNRAP. Written as DNA, the CDR3 is TGTGCTAGTGGTACCTCAGGGTGGCAGTTCTTC. As protein: CASGTSGWQFF.

This chain joins TRBV6-2 or TRBV6-3 and TRBJ2-1; D ambiguous. The germline CDR1 and CDR2 sequences are MNHEY and SVGEGT. The CDR3 consists of 16 residues. V shed 5 bases and J shed 6 bases, with 20 bases lying between them. This chain's CDR3 is CASSTRTTVDRNEQFF. The CDR3 bases are TGTGCCAGCAGTACGAGGACGACGGTAGACCGCAATGAGCAGTTCTTC.